Described below is a single TCR beta chain sequence and its context. Its antigen is as yet unknown. The data are from a study of cytomegalovirus exposure and HLA in healthy donors. Whole-study findings and limits: Reported results showed that the classifier diagnosed cytomegalovirus status with high specificity and sensitivity. Most TCR sequences were uncommon, yet certain public TCRs appeared in many donors.

The donors were part of the validation cohort, which consisted of under 150 subjects and was separate from the first cohort of about 650 subjects. The CDR3 contains 14 residues. Between the trimmed V and J ends, which lost 1 base and 2 bases, there was a span of 9 bases. CDR1 and CDR2 (germline): LNHNV, YYDKDF (reference sequence). Some clones are missing from TCRdb's copy, which holds only in-frame ones; the method was immunoSEQ multiplex PCR. The data contain hundreds of thousands of clones, more than 75% of them singletons. This sequence joins TRBV15 and TRBJ2-7, with no clear D. The receptor comes from a woman aged 25-40 years in good health and CMV-seropositive. Material for sequencing was PBMCs. The CDR3 coding sequence is TGTGCCACCAGCAGAGCGATAGAAACCTACGAGCAGTACTTC. Translating gives CATSRAIETYEQYF.